The 29 T cell receptor beta chains given below trace back to one sample, sequenced in a study of shared clonotypes between healthy human individuals. The data were produced by immunoSEQ multiplex PCR, yet TCRdb's version contains in-frame clones alone and is incomplete. Of approximately 2,000,000 clones listed, approximately 90% are singletons. Sequenced sample: naive CD4+ T cells from PBMCs. The subset is: CD45RA+ positively selected. The receptors originated from a man younger than 35 in good health. Some clones in this sample may be carry-over from other donors' samples.

The J gene is TRBJ1-2, the V gene TRBV6-1, with a possible D match to TRBD1 (5 bases). This CDR3 is 15 amino acids long. V lost 6 bases and J 3 bases, leaving 17 bases between the germline ends. Per the germline V gene, CDR1 is MNHNS and CDR2 is SASEGT. DNA of the CDR3: TGTGCCAGCAGCCCCGGATGGGACGTATACTATGGCTACACCTTC. It encodes CASSPGWDVYYGYTF.

CDR3 sequence (DNA): TGTGCCAGCAGCCGTGCCATTGGGAGGACCTACGAGCAGTACTTC. This gives the protein CASSRAIGRTYEQYF. This chain uses TRBV9 with TRBJ2-7, with D perhaps TRBD2 (6 bases). The V gene lost 4 bases and the J gene lost 2 bases, with 16 bases spanning the gap. The CDR3 has 15 amino acids. Per germline, CDR1 SGDLS and CDR2 YYNGEE.

The chain has TRBV7-2 and TRBJ1-2; D not resolved. V lost 4 bases to trimming and J lost 4 bases, with 19 bases between them. Germline CDR1 and CDR2: SGHTA and FQGNSA. The CDR3 is 16 amino acids. CDR3 protein: CASSSYSRPEAYGYTF. CDR3 in DNA: TGTGCCAGCAGCTCGTATAGCCGACCGGAGGCCTATGGCTACACCTTC.

As concerns this clone: Other DNA sequences of this sample code for an identical CDR3. CDR3 coding DNA: TGCAGCGTAGCAGGGGGTATTTTATTAGGCTACACCTTC. The encoded protein is CSVAGGILLGYTF. The chain carries TRBV29-1 and TRBJ1-2, with 7 bases matching TRBD1. The V segment lost 6 bases and the J segment 8 bases; nucleotides outside the gene matches: 12. Germline CDR1 and CDR2: SQVTM and ANQGSEA. The CDR3 is made up of 13 amino acids.

The CDR3 loop is CASSFLQGPRQPQHF. The CDR3 DNA reads TGTGCCAGCAGTTTTCTTCAGGGACCCCGCCAGCCCCAGCATTTT. The rearrangement uses TRBV28 and TRBJ1-5; the D gene is possibly TRBD1 (5 bases). CDR1 is MDHEN, CDR2 SYDVKM, per germline. V lost 3 bases and J 7 bases, leaving 16 bases between the germline ends. This CDR3 is 15 amino acids long.

As regards this clone: Other DNA sequences in the sample encode the same CDR3. V is TRBV5-1 and J is TRBJ2-6, with a weak D call TRBD1 (5 bases). CDR3 size: 15 residues. Germline CDR1 is SGHRS and CDR2 is YFSETQ. The V end was cut by 4 bases, the J end by 0 bases, with 8 bases between. The CDR3 region is CASSPGASGANVLTF. The CDR3 nucleotides are TGCGCCAGCAGCCCTGGGGCCTCTGGGGCCAACGTCCTGACTTTC.

This clone was counted a single time. V is TRBV16 and J is TRBJ1-4; D is ambiguous. Germline V gene data show CDR1 as KGHSY and CDR2 as FQNENV. The CDR3 is made up of 15 amino acids. V was clipped by 1 base and J by 7 bases, with 13 bases between them. The CDR3 nucleotides are TGTGCCAGCAGCCAATTCCCCGGTAGGCTTGAAAAACTGTTTTTT. Translation gives CASSQFPGRLEKLFF.

CDR3 in amino acids: CASRTTPQGQETQYF. The CDR3 DNA reads as TGTGCCAGCAGAACAACACCTCAGGGTCAAGAGACCCAGTACTTC. The chain couples TRBV5-4 to TRBJ2-5; possible D gene TRBD1, 5 bases. The V gene's germline CDR1 is SGHNT and CDR2 YYREEE (reference sequence). This CDR3 is 15 amino acids long. Trimming took off 5 bases at V and 2 bases at J, with 16 bases between the two ends.

The rearrangement links TRBV10-3 to TRBJ1-2; no reliable D call. CDR1 is ENHRY and CDR2 is SYGVKD in the germline V gene. V was cut by 4 bases and J by 3 bases, with 9 bases left in between. The CDR3 spans 13 residues. The CDR3 DNA reads TGTGCCATCAGTGGAGACGGCTACTATGGCTACACCTTC. It encodes CAISGDGYYGYTF.

The J gene is TRBJ2-6, the V gene TRBV9, with TRBD1 matching over 10 bases. Trimming cost V 4 bases and J 2 bases; bases outside gene matches: 6. The germline V gene encodes CDR1 SGDLS and CDR2 YYNGEE. This CDR3 has 17 amino acids. CDR3 protein: CASSRDRGRAGANVLTF. CDR3 nucleotides: TGTGCCAGCAGCAGAGACAGGGGGCGGGCTGGGGCCAACGTCCTGACTTTC.

V is TRBV14 and J is TRBJ2-7, with 9 positions matching TRBD1. V trimming: 3 bases; J trimming: 4 bases; junction bases outside the gene matches: 7. CDR1 and CDR2 (germline): SGHDN, FVKESK. CDR3 length: 15 amino acids. CDR3 nucleotides: TGTGCCAGCAGCCACTCCGGGACAGGGAGTTACGAGCAGTACTTC. This codes for CASSHSGTGSYEQYF.

This chain uses TRBV7-3 with TRBJ1-1; a possible D gene is TRBD1 (6 bases). V lost 2 bases and J lost 4, with 17 bases in between. This CDR3 comprises 16 residues. Germline loops: CDR1 SGHTA, CDR2 FQGTGA. The CDR3 loop is CASSLGGGRGGTEAFF. CDR3 coding DNA: TGTGCCAGCAGCTTAGGGGGCGGCAGGGGTGGCACTGAAGCTTTCTTT.

The V gene is TRBV7-2, the J gene TRBJ2-1; 7 positions agree with TRBD1. Germline V gene data show CDR1 as SGHTA and CDR2 as FQGNSA. V shed 3 bases and J 5 bases; nucleotides not matched to a gene: 4. There are 14 residues in the CDR3. CDR3 amino acids: CASSLYTGDNEQFF. The CDR3 DNA reads TGTGCCAGCAGCTTGTATACAGGGGACAATGAGCAGTTCTTC.

This clone was observed a single time. This chain connects TRBV7-9 to TRBJ1-2; D remains ambiguous. Trimming took off 5 bases at V and 4 bases at J, with 23 bases between the two ends. The CDR3 sequence is 17 residues long. Germline V gene lookup returns CDR1 SEHNR and CDR2 FQNEAQ (reference sequence). This chain's CDR3 is CASSPGTLGRFGYGYTF. In nucleotides, the CDR3 is TGTGCCAGCAGCCCCGGTACTTTGGGGAGATTCGGCTATGGCTACACCTTC.

The rearrangement uses TRBV19 and TRBJ1-5; D is perhaps TRBD1 (6 bases). The CDR3 is 15 amino acids. Germline lookup yields CDR1 LNHDA and CDR2 SQIVND (reference sequence). Trimming cost V 4 bases and J 0 bases, with 10 bases left between them. CDR3 loop: CASSTTGNSNQPQHF. CDR3 coding DNA: TGTGCCAGTAGTACGACAGGAAATAGCAATCAGCCCCAGCATTTT.

The genes are TRBV4-1 and TRBJ1-2, with D maybe TRBD1 (6 bases). This CDR3 is built from 15 residues. Germline V lookup: CDR1 MGHRA, CDR2 YSYEKL. Trimming pared 4 bases from V and 3 bases from J, leaving 15 bases between. Written as DNA, the CDR3 is TGCGCCAGCAGCCCCTCCGGGAGGGGGGACTATGGCTACACCTTC. Translated, it gives CASSPSGRGDYGYTF.

The chain links TRBV19 to TRBJ1-4; 8 positions agree with TRBD1. Germline CDR1 reads LNHDA; CDR2 reads SQIVND (reference sequence). With V trimmed by 0 bases and J by 8 bases, 2 bases remained unmatched. The CDR3 is made up of 14 amino acids. CDR3 amino acids: CASSIDPGGEKLFF. The CDR3 region has the DNA TGTGCCAGTAGTATAGATCCAGGGGGCGAAAAACTGTTTTTT.

This clone was recorded once. The rearrangement uses TRBV28 and TRBJ2-1, with 7 positions matching TRBD1. The CDR3 totals 18 residues. J was trimmed by 0 bases and V by 5 bases; bases with no gene match: 13. Germline CDR1 reads MDHEN; CDR2 reads SYDVKM. CDR3 DNA sequence: TGTGCCAGCAGTCCAAAGACAGGGAGCGATAGCTCCTACAATGAGCAGTTCTTC. Amino acid sequence: CASSPKTGSDSSYNEQFF.

The rearrangement links TRBV7-9 to TRBJ1-2; TRBD1 agrees at 10 bases. This CDR3 comprises 16 residues. V gave up 5 bases and J gave up 8 bases; unmatched junction bases: 14. The germline CDR1 and CDR2 sequences are SEHNR and FQNEAQ (reference sequence). CDR3: CASSSWDRGFSWGYTF. CDR3 in DNA: TGTGCCAGCAGCAGCTGGGACAGGGGCTTTTCGTGGGGCTACACCTTC.

The chain is built from TRBV5-4 and TRBJ2-5; D may be TRBD2 (7 bases). Trimming stripped 3 bases from V and 7 bases from J, with 19 bases between. From germline, CDR1 is SGHNT and CDR2 YYREEE (reference sequence). The CDR3 consists of 15 residues. CDR3 in amino acids: CASSSGSEGEGTQYF. CDR3 nucleotides: TGTGCCAGCAGCTCCGGAAGCGAGGGGGAGGGGACCCAGTACTTC.

The chain joins TRBV5-6 to TRBJ1-2, with 10 bases that match TRBD1. J was trimmed by 4 bases and V by 6 bases; bases with no gene match: 9. The CDR3 is made up of 15 amino acids. Per the germline V gene, CDR1 is SGHDT and CDR2 is YYEEEE. CDR3 in amino acids: CASTPRWDRGYGYTF. DNA for the CDR3: TGTGCCAGCACGCCGAGGTGGGACAGGGGCTATGGCTACACCTTC.

The chain couples TRBV18 to TRBJ1-6; D unresolved. In germline, CDR1 is KGHSH, CDR2 LQKENI. The CDR3 contains 12 residues. V was cut by 1 base and J by 11 bases, with 6 bases left in between. The CDR3 spells CASSPREAPLHF. For the CDR3, the DNA is TGTGCCAGCTCACCACGGGAGGCACCCCTCCACTTT.

This chain joins TRBV12-5 and TRBJ1-1, with D hard to call. Germline loops: CDR1 LGHNT, CDR2 FRNRAP. The V and J ends lost 1 base and 8 bases respectively, with 26 bases between them. The CDR3 is 18 residues long. The CDR3: CASGLEGGGRFLEREAFF. The CDR3, as DNA: TGTGCTAGTGGTTTGGAAGGAGGCGGGAGATTCCTGGAGCGGGAAGCTTTCTTT. The whole variable domain, remainder taken from reference TRBV12-5 and TRBJ1-1, is DARVTQTPRHKVTEMGQEVTMRCQPILGHNTVFWYRQTMMQGLELLAYFRNRAPLDDSGMPKDRFSAEMPDATLATLKIQPSEPRDSAVYFCASGLEGGGRFLEREAFFGQGTRLTVV.

The rearrangement uses TRBV6-6 and TRBJ1-1; perhaps TRBD1 as D (6 bases). V lost 8 bases, J lost 5 bases, and 21 bases lay in between. This CDR3 has 15 residues. In germline, CDR1 is MNHNY, CDR2 SVGAGI (reference sequence). The CDR3, as DNA: TGTGCCAGCGCCCTCCTATCGGGGGCTCGGACTGAAGCTTTCTTT. Its protein product is CASALLSGARTEAFF.

A single count supports this clone. This rearrangement joins TRBV7-2 to TRBJ2-3; no clear D gene. This CDR3 region has 14 residues. Trimming stripped 5 bases from V and 2 bases from J, with 11 bases between. Germline V CDR1 and CDR2: SGHTA, FQGNSA. CDR3 nucleotide sequence: TGTGCCAGCAGCCCAGGCTTTCACACAGATACGCAGTATTTT. Residues: CASSPGFHTDTQYF.

This clone was recorded a few times. This chain joins TRBV28 and TRBJ2-7, with unresolved D. Trimming took off 7 bases at V and 0 bases at J, with 10 bases between the two ends. The CDR3 is 13 residues long. Germline CDR1 MDHEN, CDR2 SYDVKM. CDR3 DNA sequence: TGTGCCAGCACAATCCCCAGCTCCTACGAGCAGTACTTC. Its translation: CASTIPSSYEQYF.

J is TRBJ2-1 and V is TRBV14, with 7 bases identical to TRBD2. Germline CDR1 is SGHDN and CDR2 is FVKESK. The CDR3 length is 15 residues. V lost 4 bases, J lost 3 bases, and 6 bases stayed unmatched. The CDR3 sequence is CASSPGAGVYNEQFF. The CDR3 nucleotides read TGTGCCAGCAGCCCTGGGGCGGGGGTCTACAATGAGCAGTTCTTC.

There are a few counts of this clone. The chain employs TRBV5-1 and TRBJ1-5; D gene unclear. Germline CDR1 and CDR2: SGHRS and YFSETQ. Trimming took 5 bases from V and 6 from J, leaving 6 bases between them. The CDR3 is 11 amino acids. The CDR3 protein is CASRMGQPQHF. CDR3 DNA sequence: TGCGCCAGCAGGATGGGTCAGCCCCAGCATTTT.

Of note for this clone: Within the sample, other DNA sequences also encode this same CDR3. This chain connects TRBV30 to TRBJ1-4; D gene ambiguous. This CDR3 has 13 residues. V was clipped by 0 bases and J by 4 bases, with 6 bases between them. Germline lookup yields CDR1 GTSNPN and CDR2 SVGIG (reference sequence). This chain's CDR3 is CAWSVGVNEKLFF. The CDR3 DNA is TGTGCCTGGAGTGTTGGAGTTAATGAAAAACTGTTTTTT.